A single TCR beta chain is shown here with its context. Its antigen remains unidentified. The sample comes from a study of Ad26.COV2.S vaccination and SARS-CoV-2 variants. Study-wide results and limits: Spike-specific TCR breadth in vaccine recipients exceeded that seen in placebo recipients.

Germline-derived CDR1 and CDR2 are ENHRY and SYGVKD. The CDR3 is 13 amino acids. V lost 6 bases and J 3 bases, leaving 11 bases between the germline ends. The table came from immunoSEQ multiplex PCR; TCRdb's copy has only in-frame clones and leaves some out. Here the sample spans about 400,000 clones, 75% to 90% being singletons. As for treatment: roughly 20 received Ad26.COV2.S at low or high dose, single or two shots; 5 received placebo; per-sample allocation not given. Sampling occurred on day 63 after the first vaccine or placebo injection. This TCR was recovered from a person aged 18-65 years who received the Ad26.COV2.S COVID-19 vaccine or a placebo. This material consisted of peripheral blood, taken in a trial of Ad26.COV2.S vaccine versus placebo. V gene TRBV10-3 combines with J gene TRBJ1-2, with D perhaps TRBD1 (5 bases). In DNA, the CDR3 is TGTGCCATCAGATCGGGGGGGGACTATGGCTACACCTTC. It is translated as CAIRSGGDYGYTF.